The sequence of this TCR beta chain was determined in a study of a mutant IDH1 vaccine in newly diagnosed glioma. Overall study: Treated patients were approximately 62% male, roughly 40% female, mean age 40.4 years. Most had both radiotherapy and temozolomide beforehand; others had only one. Study conclusions and caveats: The authors found pseudoprogression apparently unrelated to changes in top peripheral T cell clonotypes.

As to time point: baseline, week 1 (first vaccination visit). As for treatment: pre-vaccination baseline after standard-of-care therapy. A word on this clone: Its specificity is unknown.

Repertoires were generated with immunoSEQ multiplex PCR, while TCRdb's copy carries only in-frame clones and drops some. The sample carries around 50,000 clones, around 86% recorded once. Germline assignment: CDR1 SGHNT and CDR2 YYREEE (reference sequence). The CDR3 has 17 amino acids. V was trimmed by 6 bases and J by 4 bases, leaving 22 bases between them. The starting material was PBMCs, obtained from a glioma patient treated with radiotherapy, temozolomide or both. V usage is TRBV5-4 and J usage is TRBJ1-4, with a possible D match to TRBD1 (6 bases). This sequence originates from a middle-aged man with glioma. The CDR3 here is CASTSGAGEGHNEKLFF. In DNA, the CDR3 is TGTGCCAGCACTTCTGGGGCAGGGGAGGGACATAATGAAAAACTGTTTTTT.